This TCR beta chain was obtained from a study of regulatory T cells in long-lasting Graves disease. Time point specified: newly diagnosed GD, antithyroid drugs for less than 3 months. After RNA was extracted from PBMCs, the TCR library was made from it. Whole-study findings and limits: Persistent patients had more shared public clonotypes (around 2,500) than new patients (roughly 970).

In this sample, this clonotype turned up many times. Its target is unknown. With iRepertoire HTBI primers and Arm-PCR of CDR3 regions, TCR beta libraries were built. TCRdb processed the multiplex PCR reads anew with MiXCR; each CDR3 protein has one entry. This repertoire shows about 210,000 distinct CDR3 sequences, roughly a fifth found once; its top ten account for around 11%. In germline, CDR1 is WNHNN, CDR2 SYGVQD (reference sequence). Trimming took 0 bases from V and 7 from J, leaving 9 bases between them. CDR3 length: 13 amino acids. This sample also appeared in a second study, on T cells in Graves' hyperthyroidism and ophthalmopathy.

This chain links TRBV10-1 with TRBJ1-1; no definite D call. The material sequenced was peripheral blood mononuclear cells (PBMCs), taken at new diagnosis, from a patient treated with antithyroid drugs. The receptor was derived from a woman aged 25 to 45 with Graves disease. CDR3 residues: CASSESQRSEAFF. Here the CDR3 DNA reads TGCGCCAGCAGTGAGTCGCAAAGGAGTGAAGCTTTCTTT.